This T cell receptor beta chain appears in the sequencing data of a study of blood T cell repertoires in COVID-19. Study details: The United States, Italy and Spain provided the acute and convalescent COVID-19 samples.

V dropped 5 bases and J dropped 4; count of bases not matched to a gene: 6. The CDR3 runs 15 residues. Per the germline V gene, CDR1 is MDHEN and CDR2 is SYDVKM. One Seattle source followed patients from active infection through their disease course. As processed by the authors: Using reference gene primer amplification, nucleated cell counts were estimated. Clones were sequenced by immunoSEQ multiplex PCR, and TCRdb holds only the in-frame ones, with some missing. That table furnishes V, J and clone size, whereas the DNA furnished D and trimming. The sample lists around 76,000 clones, roughly 80% seen once, with 9.5% to 15% in the top ten.

What was sequenced was peripheral blood. This rearrangement joins TRBV28 to TRBJ1-4; 8 bases map to TRBD1. This receptor was identified in a man aged 50 to 60 with COVID-19, enrolled during active disease. CDR3 loop: CASSPAGGYNEKLFF. The CDR3 DNA is TGTGCCAGCAGTCCCGCAGGGGGCTATAATGAAAAACTGTTTTTT. The variable domain in full, completed from reference TRBV28 and TRBJ1-4, reads DVKVTQSSRYLVKRTGEKVFLECVQDMDHENMFWYRQDPGLGLRLIYFSYDVKMKEKGDIPEGYSVSREKKERFSLILESASTNQTSMYLCASSPAGGYNEKLFFGSGTQLSVL.